The next 9 T cell receptor beta chains were all read from a single sample in a study of graft-versus-host responses after intestinal transplantation (dated by TCRdb to the early 2020s). No antigens are known for them. Taken with the paper, the label for time point translates to: cells obtained before transplantation from donor or recipient. Libraries were constructed by the immunoSEQ multiplex PCR assay. Imported from immuneACCESS, the table was reduced by TCRdb to in-frame sequences with V and J called. These copies leave out some clones; in studies compared against another copy, an unresolved V gene accounts for under half, and the cause of the remainder is not known. Within this sample are 70,000 to 75,000 clones, with roughly 90% of them counted one time only. The ten largest clones add up to 2.5% of the sample. This specimen was unstimulated CD8+ T cells sorted from spleen or lymph node cells, taken before intestinal transplant. The receptors were sampled from a human donor who received an intestinal transplant.

The rearrangement links TRBV7-2 to TRBJ2-7, with D possibly being TRBD1 (5 bases). The CDR3 has 16 amino acids. The germline V gene encodes CDR1 SGHTA and CDR2 FQGNSA. Trimming cost V 3 bases and J 4 bases, with 19 bases left between them. The DNA of the CDR3 is TGTGCCAGCAGCTTTTTTATCGAGACAGTGAGGTACGAGCAGTACTTC. Its protein product is CASSFFIETVRYEQYF. Drawing the rest from reference TRBV7-2 and TRBJ2-7, the complete variable domain is GAGVSQSPSNKVTEKGKDVELRCDPISGHTALYWYRQSLGQGLEFLIYFQGNSAPDKSGLPSDRFSAERTGGSVSTLTIQRTQQEDSAVYLCASSFFIETVRYEQYFGPGTRLTVT.

This clone was observed a single time. The chain employs TRBV11-2 and TRBJ2-1; 12 nucleotides align to TRBD2. CDR1 is SGHAT, CDR2 FQNNGV, per germline. This CDR3 has 16 amino acids. The ends lost 4 bases at V and 4 bases at J; junction bases unmatched: 5. CDR3 nucleotide sequence: TGTGCCAGCAGCTCGGGTGGACTAGCGGGGTACAATGAGCAGTTCTTC. Its protein is CASSSGGLAGYNEQFF.

The rearrangement links TRBV11-2 to TRBJ1-2, with TRBD1 matching 9 bases. The CDR3 sequence is 14 residues long. Germline V gene data show CDR1 as SGHAT and CDR2 as FQNNGV. Trimming took 5 bases from V and 1 from J; bases not matched to a gene: 2. In DNA form, the CDR3 reads TGTGCCAGCAGCACGACAGGGGGTAACTATGGCTACACCTTC. Amino acid sequence: CASSTTGGNYGYTF. Full variable domain (missing parts from reference TRBV11-2 and TRBJ1-2): EAGVAQSPRYKIIEKRQSVAFWCNPISGHATLYWYQQILGQGPKLLIQFQNNGVVDDSQLPKDRFSAERLKGVDSTLKIQPAKLEDSAVYLCASSTTGGNYGYTFGSGTRLTVV.

The chain uses TRBV28 and TRBJ2-7, with D possibly matching TRBD1 (6 bases). CDR1 MDHEN and CDR2 SYDVKM come from the germline V gene. Deletions cut 3 bases from V and 10 bases from J, with 25 bases between. The CDR3 loop spans 16 amino acids. The CDR3 sequence: CASSFVSKGGGWGQYF. In nucleotides, the CDR3 is TGTGCCAGCAGTTTCGTCTCGAAAGGGGGTGGGTGGGGCCAGTACTTC.

The chain employs TRBV5-1 and TRBJ2-3; 8 bases align to TRBD2. CDR1 is SGHRS and CDR2 is YFSETQ in the germline V gene. The J segment lost 3 bases and the V segment lost 3 bases, leaving 12 bases of the junction unmatched. The CDR3 has 17 residues. CDR3 in amino acids: CASSWDSTRGDTDTQYF. CDR3 nucleotide sequence: TGCGCCAGCAGCTGGGACTCGACGCGGGGGGATACAGATACGCAGTATTTT.

The J gene is TRBJ2-7, the V gene TRBV28, with 7 bases aligning to TRBD1. The CDR3 sequence is 15 residues long. The ends lost 6 bases at V and 5 bases at J; junction bases unmatched: 13. Germline V CDR1 and CDR2: MDHEN, SYDVKM. The CDR3 loop is CASSQGGAPGDEQYF. CDR3 sequence (DNA): TGTGCCAGCAGCCAAGGGGGCGCCCCAGGGGACGAGCAGTACTTC.

A remark on this clone: The junction does not match germline at one end; this may be a read error. The rearrangement links TRBV6-1 to TRBJ1-6; possibly TRBD1 for D (6 bases). The CDR3 is 16 residues long. Germline V lookup: CDR1 MNHNS, CDR2 SASEGT. The CDR3 sequence: CASTETPTGINSPLHF. CDR3 bases: TGTGCCAGCACTGAAACCCCTACAGGGATCAATTCACCCCTCCACTTT.

V and J are TRBV28 and TRBJ1-5; D may be TRBD1 (5 bases). This CDR3 comprises 17 residues. Germline V CDR1 and CDR2: MDHEN, SYDVKM. The V end lost 4 bases, the J end lost 5 bases, and 21 bases lay between the germline ends. The CDR3, as DNA: TGTGCCAGCAGTTCCGACCCCAGGGTTGAGGTAGATCAGCCCCAGCATTTT. Amino acids: CASSSDPRVEVDQPQHF.

The rearrangement uses TRBV28 and TRBJ2-7; 9 bases map to TRBD1. Losses at the gene ends were 6 bases for V and 1 base for J; bases not matched to a gene: 13. Per the germline V gene, CDR1 is MDHEN and CDR2 is SYDVKM. CDR3 size: 17 residues. CDR3 bases: TGTGCCAGCAGCCCATGGGGGACAGGGAGTATTTCCTACGAGCAGTACTTC. Encoded protein: CASSPWGTGSISYEQYF.